This entry is about one TCR beta chain. What it binds is not known. The CDR3 is 18 amino acids. CDR1 is MRHNA and CDR2 is SNTAGT in the germline V gene. The junction had 13 bases not matched to a gene; V was cut back by 3 bases and J by 7 bases. 13 Jbeta primers and 60 Vbeta primers were used for the PCR. Clones were sequenced by immunoSEQ multiplex PCR, and TCRdb holds only the in-frame ones, with some missing. The sample lists around 120,000 clones, roughly 70% occurring once. The data originate from a study of cytomegalovirus exposure and HLA in healthy donors. Study details: Most donors, less than 85% of 398 genotyped, fell in the Caucasian-associated ancestry cluster.

The study, taken as a whole, reports: Being indistinguishable, some V segments were excluded, TRBV6-2 and TRBV6-3 among them. A highly shared variant cluster was judged a likely technical artifact.

The material sequenced was PBMCs. The chain employs TRBV6-4 and TRBJ2-2; TRBD2 matches 11 bases. This receptor was obtained from a woman aged 40-49 years in good health and CMV-seronegative. The DNA of the CDR3 is TGTGCCAGCAGTGATCCCCCGGTTAGCGGGAGGGCGGGCGGGGAGCTGTTTTTT. Translation gives CASSDPPVSGRAGGELFF.